This is a list of T cell receptor beta chains from one sample in a study of T cells in localized non-small cell lung cancer. The protocol was immunoSEQ multiplex PCR, while the TCRdb copy is restricted to in-frame clones and leaves out a portion. The data show 1,500 to 2,000 clones, around a quarter seen once. Sequenced here: lung tumor tissue, sampled before any cancer treatment. These receptors all stem from a woman aged 40-70 years with stage II squamous cell lung carcinoma. Each CDR3 is given with its conserved first and last residue. Fields, in order: clone size, V gene, J gene, D gene, CDR3 protein, CDR3 DNA. The D gene is left open where the match is weak. Only some rows state a clone size, as once, few, many or a class for expanded clones.

>NA|TRBV11-3|TRBJ1-5|NA
CASSTGRNNQPQHF
TGTGCCAGCAGCACAGGACGGAACAATCAGCCCCAGCATTTT
>few|TRBV14|TRBJ2-7|TRBD2
CASSQATGTSGRAGSYEQYF
TGTGCCAGCAGCCAGGCGACCGGGACTAGCGGGAGGGCCGGGTCCTACGAGCAGTACTTC
>NA|TRBV19|TRBJ2-1|NA
CASSIGGSYNEQFF
TGTGCCAGTAGTATAGGGGGGTCCTACAATGAGCAGTTCTTC
>few|TRBV11-3|TRBJ2-5|NA
CASSLVRGQETQYF
TGTGCCAGCAGCTTAGTCAGGGGCCAAGAGACCCAGTACTTC
>NA|TRBV6-1|TRBJ2-7|TRBD1
CASSEAGTGYEQYF
TGTGCCAGCAGTGAAGCTGGGACAGGCTACGAGCAGTACTTC
>few|TRBV19|TRBJ1-1|NA
CASSKVGVNTEAFF
TGTGCCAGTAGTAAAGTTGGGGTAAACACTGAAGCTTTCTTT
>NA|TRBV6-1|TRBJ1-2|TRBD1
CASSEALQGGSRYGYTF
TGTGCCAGCAGTGAAGCGCTTCAGGGGGGGTCGCGCTATGGCTACACCTTC
>NA|TRBV9|TRBJ2-7|NA
CASSVDVGISYEQYF
TGTGCCAGCAGCGTAGATGTCGGAATAAGCTACGAGCAGTACTTC
>few|TRBV11-3|TRBJ1-1|NA
CASSLDGTLLRGNTEAFF
TGTGCCAGCAGCTTAGATGGGACCCTACTCAGGGGGAACACTGAAGCTTTCTTT
>NA|TRBV18|TRBJ2-1|NA
CASSPTPGQKQFF
TGTGCCAGCTCACCGACTCCGGGACAAAAGCAGTTCTTC
>NA|TRBV25-1|TRBJ2-4|NA
CASSDRGAPDKNIQYF
TGTGCCAGCAGTGACCGCGGGGCCCCGGACAAAAACATTCAGTACTTC
>NA|TRBV6-8|TRBJ2-7|TRBD2
CASSYPPRSGNSYEQYF
TGTGCCAGCAGTTACCCCCCGAGAAGCGGGAACTCCTACGAGCAGTACTTC
>NA|TRBV11-3|TRBJ2-7|NA
CASSLERGTYEQYF
TGTGCCAGCAGCTTGGAACGGGGAACCTACGAGCAGTACTTC